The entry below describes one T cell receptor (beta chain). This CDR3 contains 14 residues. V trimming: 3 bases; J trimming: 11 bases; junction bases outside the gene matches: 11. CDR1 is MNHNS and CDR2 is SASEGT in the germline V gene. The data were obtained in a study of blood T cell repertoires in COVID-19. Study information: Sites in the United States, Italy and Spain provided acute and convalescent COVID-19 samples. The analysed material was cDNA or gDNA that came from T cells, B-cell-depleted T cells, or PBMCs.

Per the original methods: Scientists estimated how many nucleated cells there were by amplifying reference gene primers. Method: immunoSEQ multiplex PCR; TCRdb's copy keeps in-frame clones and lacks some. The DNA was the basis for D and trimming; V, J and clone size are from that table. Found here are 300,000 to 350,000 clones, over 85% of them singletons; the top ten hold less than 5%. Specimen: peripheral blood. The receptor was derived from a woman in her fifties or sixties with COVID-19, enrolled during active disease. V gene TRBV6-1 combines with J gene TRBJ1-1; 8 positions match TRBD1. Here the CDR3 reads CASSDQTGGTGAFF. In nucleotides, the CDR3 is TGTGCCAGCAGTGACCAAACAGGGGGAACAGGCGCTTTCTTT.